The rows below give T cell receptor beta chains drawn from one sample of a study of blood T cell repertoires in COVID-19. Libraries were prepared by immunoSEQ multiplex PCR; TCRdb keeps only in-frame clonotypes and omits some of them. The table has over 130,000 clones, 84% seen once. The sequencing input was PBMCs or T cells enriched from blood (not recorded which). Receptor source: a woman in her late teens or twenties who had been exposed to COVID-19. Each CDR3 is given with its conserved first and last residue. A D gene is named only where the DNA matches it firmly. Clone size, where shown, is once, few, many, or a class for clones that have expanded.

D gene,clone size,CDR3 length,V gene,J gene,CDR3 protein,CDR3 DNA
-,-,17,TRBV5-1,TRBJ1-1,CASSLNSFPSQDTEAFF,TGCGCCAGCAGCTTGAACAGTTTCCCATCACAGGACACTGAAGCTTTCTTT
-,-,14,TRBV5-1,TRBJ1-1,CASSLGGPGTEAFF,TGCGCCAGCAGCCTCGGGGGGCCGGGAACTGAAGCTTTCTTT
-,-,13,TRBV6-5,TRBJ2-1,CASSDTFYNEQFF,TGTGCCAGCAGCGACACGTTCTACAATGAGCAGTTCTTC
-,-,15,TRBV27,TRBJ1-1,CASSFSPIGGLGAFF,TGTGCCAGCAGTTTCTCCCCGATTGGGGGCCTGGGCGCTTTCTTT
-,-,19,TRBV7-2,TRBJ2-7,CASSPRRYATGPRGYEQYF,TGTGCCAGCAGCCCACGGCGATACGCGACAGGCCCAAGGGGCTACGAGCAGTACTTC
TRBD2,-,15,TRBV7-9,TRBJ2-3,CASSLGSGRAVTQYF,TGTGCCAGCAGCTTAGGAAGCGGGAGGGCCGTAACGCAGTATTTT
TRBD2,-,17,TRBV6-2/TRBV6-3,TRBJ2-2,CASSYRPTSGRSGELFF,TGTGCCAGCAGTTACAGGCCGACTAGCGGGAGATCCGGGGAGCTGTTTTTT
-,-,13,TRBV18,TRBJ2-7,CASSPDGDYEQYF,TGTGCCAGCTCACCAGACGGGGACTACGAGCAGTACTTC
-,-,19,TRBV7-2,TRBJ2-1,CASSLVFADYKGVPNEQFF,TGTGCCAGCAGCTTAGTGTTCGCGGACTACAAAGGGGTCCCCAATGAGCAGTTCTTC
TRBD2,-,15,TRBV3-1/TRBV3-2,TRBJ2-3,CASSLGGRALGTQYF,TGTGCCAGCAGCCTCGGCGGGAGGGCCCTCGGTACGCAGTATTTT
-,once,14,TRBV19,TRBJ2-3,CASSPGLLTDTQYF,TGTGCCAGTAGCCCGGGACTTCTCACAGATACGCAGTATTTT
TRBD2,-,15,TRBV2,TRBJ2-1,CASRTDLTSDLEQFF,TGTGCCAGCAGGACTGACTTAACTAGCGATCTTGAGCAGTTCTTC
-,-,12,TRBV20-1,TRBJ1-6,CSASPDNSPLHF,TGCAGTGCCAGTCCTGATAATTCACCCCTCCACTTT
TRBD1,-,13,TRBV7-9,TRBJ1-4,CASSTPGQGKLFF,TGTGCCAGCAGCACTCCGGGACAGGGAAAACTGTTTTTT
TRBD2,-,16,TRBV10-3,TRBJ2-1,CAISSPGSGDYNEQFF,TGTGCCATCAGTTCCCCCGGTAGCGGGGATTACAATGAGCAGTTCTTC
TRBD1,-,15,TRBV5-6,TRBJ2-5,CASSYRQGDQETQYF,TGTGCCAGCAGCTACCGACAGGGGGACCAAGAGACCCAGTACTTC
-,-,14,TRBV28,TRBJ1-3,CASTRQVSGNTIYF,TGTGCCAGCACCAGACAGGTCTCTGGAAACACCATATATTTT
-,-,16,TRBV21-1,TRBJ2-1,CASKGGKEAGGPIKFF,TGTGCCAGCAAAGGGGGAAAAGAAGCGGGAGGGCCGATTAAGTTCTTC
-,many,13,TRBV27,TRBJ1-2,CASSYSMDYGYTF,TGTGCCAGCAGCTATAGTATGGACTATGGCTACACCTTC
-,-,16,TRBV19,TRBJ2-1,CASSTILGGLGSEQFF,TGTGCCAGTAGTACCATACTAGGGGGTTTAGGGAGTGAGCAGTTCTTC
-,-,16,TRBV13,TRBJ2-1,CASSLGGMSLYNEQFF,TGTGCCAGCAGCTTAGGCGGTATGTCCCTCTACAATGAGCAGTTCTTC
TRBD2,once,15,TRBV6-5,TRBJ2-1,CASSYATSGSDEQFF,TGTGCCAGCAGTTACGCGACTAGCGGGAGTGATGAGCAGTTCTTC
-,-,12,TRBV30,TRBJ2-2,CAWSGRTGELFF,TGTGCCTGGAGTGGTCGCACCGGGGAGCTGTTTTTT
-,-,12,TRBV7-9,TRBJ1-6,CASSFGDSPLHF,TGTGCCAGCAGCTTTGGAGATTCACCCCTCCACTTT
TRBD1,once,16,TRBV5-1,TRBJ2-3,CASSYTGTGFTDTQYF,TGCGCCAGCAGCTACACCGGGACAGGGTTCACAGATACGCAGTATTTT
TRBD2,-,16,TRBV18,TRBJ2-3,CASSSGLAGGQDTQYF,TGTGCCAGCTCTTCGGGACTAGCGGGAGGGCAAGATACGCAGTATTTT
TRBD2,once,21,TRBV4-2,TRBJ2-7,CASSHHFGTSGRSGGSYEQYF,TGTGCCAGCAGCCACCATTTTGGGACTAGCGGGAGATCGGGAGGCTCCTACGAGCAGTACTTC
-,-,14,TRBV29-1,TRBJ1-1,CSVAQGHLNTEAFF,TGCAGCGTTGCTCAGGGCCATTTGAACACTGAAGCTTTCTTT
TRBD1,-,17,TRBV3-1/TRBV3-2,TRBJ1-2,CASSQEGTGSYDYGYTF,TGTGCCAGCAGCCAAGAAGGGACAGGGAGCTATGACTATGGCTACACCTTC
-,-,15,TRBV7-3,TRBJ2-5,CASSSQQGPQETQYF,TGTGCCAGCAGCTCGCAACAGGGACCTCAAGAGACCCAGTACTTC
TRBD1,-,15,TRBV28,TRBJ2-3,CASSSPGGITDTQYF,TGTGCCAGCAGCTCGCCAGGGGGAATCACAGATACGCAGTATTTT
TRBD1,-,14,TRBV4-1,TRBJ1-2,CASSNDRGYYGYTF,TGCGCCAGCAGCAACGACAGGGGGTACTATGGCTACACCTTC
TRBD1,-,16,TRBV7-6,TRBJ2-7,CASSPGGTGTPYEQYF,TGTGCCAGCAGCCCAGGCGGGACAGGGACACCCTACGAGCAGTACTTC
TRBD1,-,12,TRBV9,TRBJ2-7,CASSVAGQGFHF,TGTGCCAGCAGCGTCGCGGGACAGGGATTTCACTTC
TRBD1,-,16,TRBV7-7,TRBJ2-7,CASSPRTGTGLYEQYF,TGTGCCAGCAGCCCCCGCACCGGGACAGGACTCTACGAGCAGTACTTC
-,-,17,TRBV4-3,TRBJ2-1,CASSQDLGAAPYNEQFF,TGCGCCAGCAGCCAAGATCTAGGAGCAGCACCCTACAATGAGCAGTTCTTC
-,-,14,TRBV4-3,TRBJ2-7,CASSQETMSYEQYF,TGCGCCAGCAGCCAAGAAACTATGTCCTACGAGCAGTACTTC
TRBD1,-,17,TRBV7-2,TRBJ1-1,CASSTRDRALRITEAFF,TGTGCCAGCAGCACCCGGGACAGGGCCCTCAGGATTACTGAAGCTTTCTTT
-,-,15,TRBV10-3,TRBJ1-6,CAISESMGPNSPLHF,TGTGCCATCAGTGAGTCTATGGGCCCTAATTCACCCCTCCACTTT
TRBD1,-,17,TRBV3-1/TRBV3-2,TRBJ2-7,CASSQMTTGTGHYEQYF,TGTGCCAGCAGCCAGATGACCACCGGGACAGGCCACTACGAGCAGTACTTC
TRBD2,-,17,TRBV7-9,TRBJ2-3,CASSFLRTSGREDTQYF,TGTGCCAGCAGCTTTCTCCGGACTAGCGGGAGGGAAGATACGCAGTATTTT
TRBD1,-,16,TRBV10-3,TRBJ1-1,CAIRQTGTGIRTEAFF,TGTGCCATCAGACAGACCGGGACAGGGATTCGGACTGAAGCTTTCTTT
TRBD1,-,16,TRBV28,TRBJ1-4,CASSLSGTGVLEKLFF,TGTGCCAGCAGTTTATCCGGGACAGGGGTTTTGGAAAAACTGTTTTTT
-,-,15,TRBV7-2,TRBJ2-1,CASSRGTPSYNEQFF,TGTGCCAGCAGCAGAGGGACTCCTTCCTACAATGAGCAGTTCTTC
-,-,12,TRBV27,TRBJ1-1,CASRGENTEAFF,TGTGCCAGCCGAGGTGAGAACACTGAAGCTTTCTTT
TRBD1,-,14,TRBV7-9,TRBJ1-1,CASSLGQGKPEAFF,TGTGCCAGCAGCTTAGGACAGGGGAAGCCTGAAGCTTTCTTT
-,-,14,TRBV27,TRBJ2-7,CASSLDWSSYEQYF,TGTGCCAGCAGTTTAGACTGGAGCTCCTACGAGCAGTACTTC
TRBD1,once,15,TRBV18,TRBJ2-7,CASSLGQGLPYEQYF,TGTGCCAGCTCCCTGGGACAGGGGCTTCCCTACGAGCAGTACTTC
-,-,14,TRBV2,TRBJ1-4,CASSSGRGNEKLFF,TGTGCCAGCAGTTCTGGCAGGGGAAATGAAAAACTGTTTTTT
TRBD2,-,19,TRBV10-1,TRBJ2-3,CASSPRRTSGRTSTDTQYF,TGCGCCAGCAGCCCTAGGAGGACTAGCGGGAGGACAAGCACAGATACGCAGTATTTT
-,-,16,TRBV5-1,TRBJ1-3,CASSFGGPRSGNTIYF,TGCGCCAGCAGCTTTGGAGGACCCCGGTCTGGAAACACCATATATTTT
-,few,11,TRBV12-3/TRBV12-4,TRBJ2-2,CASTTSGELFF,TGTGCCAGCACTACTTCCGGGGAGCTGTTTTTT
TRBD1,-,18,TRBV4-1,TRBJ1-4,CASSQGQGADSTNEKLFF,TGCGCCAGCAGCCAGGGACAGGGGGCTGACTCAACTAATGAAAAACTGTTTTTT
TRBD1,-,15,TRBV4-3,TRBJ2-7,CASSQVQGASYEQYF,TGCGCCAGCAGCCAGGTACAGGGGGCATCCTACGAGCAGTACTTC
-,-,11,TRBV7-9,TRBJ2-7,CASSPIDEQYF,TGTGCCAGCAGCCCTATAGACGAGCAGTACTTC
-,-,15,TRBV3-1/TRBV3-2,TRBJ1-1,CASSPGGAGNTEAFF,TGTGCCAGCAGCCCCGGGGGGGCTGGGAACACTGAAGCTTTCTTT
-,-,11,TRBV30,TRBJ2-2,CAWTGPGELFF,TGTGCCTGGACAGGGCCCGGGGAGCTGTTTTTT
TRBD1,-,16,TRBV28,TRBJ1-5,CASTRPGQGILQPQHF,TGTGCCAGCACCCGCCCGGGACAGGGAATTTTGCAGCCCCAGCATTTT